Each of the 10 T cell receptor beta chains below was sequenced from the same sample in a study of CD8+CD57+ T cells in acquired aplastic anemia. Using genomic DNA as the template, TCR beta VDJ and CDR3 profiling was carried out. Each CDR3 protein gets one entry after TCRdb re-called the reads with MiXCR. The sample includes some 48,000 distinct CDR3 sequences, about two thirds of them seen just once. Sequenced sample: sorted CD4+, CD8+, or CD8+CD57+ T cells (not recorded which) from PBMCs. These TCRs come from a human donor in good health, serving as a control.

The V call is TRBV5-8, the J call TRBJ1-6; 8 bases match TRBD1. The CDR3 runs to 15 residues. The junction had 8 bases not matched to a gene; V was cut back by 5 bases and J by 7 bases. Germline-derived CDR1 and CDR2 are SGHTS and YDEGEE. The CDR3 sequence is CASSSRGRVNSPLHF. CDR3 DNA sequence: TGTGCCAGCAGTTCCAGGGGGCGCGTAAATTCACCCCTCCACTTT.

The chain recombines TRBV29-1 with TRBJ1-6; no clear D. This CDR3 has 14 amino acids. Germline V gene lookup returns CDR1 SQVTM and CDR2 ANQGSEA. Trimming took off 8 bases at V and 7 bases at J, with 18 bases between the two ends. The CDR3 DNA reads as TGCAGCCTAAGAAAAGGACGACGAAATTCACCCCTCCACTTT. It codes for CSLRKGRRNSPLHF.

This chain links TRBV10-3 with TRBJ2-1; tentative D call: TRBD2 (5 bases). Germline-derived CDR1 and CDR2 are ENHRY and SYGVKD. V was trimmed by 3 bases and J by 9 bases, leaving 24 bases between them. This CDR3 is 17 amino acids long. DNA for the CDR3: TGTGCCATCAGTGACGGGGTTTTGCGGGCCGGGATACCTGAGCAGTTCTTC. Translation gives CAISDGVLRAGIPEQFF.

This clonotype was observed a handful of times. The chain is built from TRBV6-5 and TRBJ1-2; D uncertain. The CDR3 loop spans 14 amino acids. V lost 0 bases and J 0 bases, leaving 5 bases between the germline ends. Germline V gene lookup returns CDR1 MNHEY and CDR2 SVGAGI. CDR3 amino acids: CASSYSRSNYGYTF. The DNA of the CDR3 is TGTGCCAGCAGTTACTCGAGATCTAACTATGGCTACACCTTC.

This sequence joins TRBV20-1 and TRBJ1-2; tentative D call: TRBD1 (6 bases). Germline V gene sequence: CDR1 DFQATT, CDR2 SNEGSKA (reference sequence). CDR3 size: 14 residues. The V and J ends lost 4 bases and 0 bases respectively, with 12 bases between them. CDR3 in amino acids: CSAIGGDTNYGYTF. DNA for the CDR3: TGCAGTGCTATCGGGGGCGACACTAACTATGGCTACACCTTC.

The chain uses TRBV5-1 and TRBJ2-7; D is tentatively TRBD1 or TRBD2 (6 bases each). Germline values: CDR1 SGHRS, CDR2 YFSETQ. The CDR3 is 15 amino acids. V was cut by 0 bases and J by 2 bases, with 12 bases left in between. The CDR3 DNA reads as TGCGCCAGCAGCTTGGAATCGGGGGCGGCCTACGAGCAGTACTTC. Its protein is CASSLESGAAYEQYF. Drawing the rest from reference TRBV5-1 and TRBJ2-7, the complete variable domain is KAGVTQTPRYLIKTRGQQVTLSCSPISGHRSVSWYQQTPGQGLQFLFEYFSETQRNKGNFPGRFSGRQFSNSRSEMNVSTLELGDSALYLCASSLESGAAYEQYFGPGTRLTVT.

CDR3 nucleotide sequence: TGTGCCAGTAACGCAGGGGGCCTTTCACCCCTCCACTTT. Translated: CASNAGGLSPLHF. The gene calls are TRBV19 and TRBJ1-6; 8 nucleotides line up with TRBD1. This CDR3 has 13 amino acids. Trimming removed 7 bases from V and 9 bases from J; junction bases left unmatched: 5. Germline V gives CDR1 LNHDA, CDR2 SQIVND (reference sequence). Filled out from reference TRBV19 and TRBJ1-6, the complete variable domain reads DGGITQSPKYLFRKEGQNVTLSCEQNLNHDAMYWYRQDPGQGLRLIYYSQIVNDFQKGDIAEGYSVSREKKESFPLTVTSAQKNPTAFYLCASNAGGLSPLHFGNGTRLTVT.

The gene calls are TRBV7-8 and TRBJ2-1; D might be TRBD2 (5 bases). CDR3 length equals 13 residues. Trimming removed 4 bases from V and 13 bases from J, with 17 bases in between. Germline CDR1 SGHVS, CDR2 FQNEAQ. CDR3 in amino acids: CASSSGVTGGQFF. CDR3 DNA sequence: TGTGCCAGCAGCTCCGGGGTTACGGGTGGACAGTTCTTC.

The rearrangement links TRBV11-1 to TRBJ1-2, with a possible D match to TRBD1 (5 bases). This CDR3 contains 17 residues. V gave up 5 bases and J gave up 0 bases, with 19 bases separating them. Germline V gene data show CDR1 as SGHAT and CDR2 as FQDESV (reference sequence). In nucleotides, the CDR3 is TGTGCCAGCAGCCCCCTTTCACCGGGACTAACTAACTATGGCTACACCTTC. This gives the protein CASSPLSPGLTNYGYTF.

CDR3: CSTRGPGMGNTEAFF. As DNA, the CDR3 is TGCAGCACCCGGGGCCCCGGGATGGGGAACACTGAAGCTTTCTTT. The chain recombines TRBV29-1 with TRBJ1-1; D may be TRBD1 (5 bases). Per germline, CDR1 SQVTM and CDR2 ANQGSEA. This CDR3 spans 15 amino acids. The V and J ends lost 8 bases and 1 base respectively, with 20 bases between them. The whole variable domain, remainder taken from reference TRBV29-1 and TRBJ1-1, is SAVISQKPSRDICQRGTSLTIQCQVDSQVTMMFWYRQQPGQSLTLIATANQGSEATYESGFVIDKFPISRPNLTFSTLTVSNMSPEDSSIYLCSTRGPGMGNTEAFFGQGTRLTVV.